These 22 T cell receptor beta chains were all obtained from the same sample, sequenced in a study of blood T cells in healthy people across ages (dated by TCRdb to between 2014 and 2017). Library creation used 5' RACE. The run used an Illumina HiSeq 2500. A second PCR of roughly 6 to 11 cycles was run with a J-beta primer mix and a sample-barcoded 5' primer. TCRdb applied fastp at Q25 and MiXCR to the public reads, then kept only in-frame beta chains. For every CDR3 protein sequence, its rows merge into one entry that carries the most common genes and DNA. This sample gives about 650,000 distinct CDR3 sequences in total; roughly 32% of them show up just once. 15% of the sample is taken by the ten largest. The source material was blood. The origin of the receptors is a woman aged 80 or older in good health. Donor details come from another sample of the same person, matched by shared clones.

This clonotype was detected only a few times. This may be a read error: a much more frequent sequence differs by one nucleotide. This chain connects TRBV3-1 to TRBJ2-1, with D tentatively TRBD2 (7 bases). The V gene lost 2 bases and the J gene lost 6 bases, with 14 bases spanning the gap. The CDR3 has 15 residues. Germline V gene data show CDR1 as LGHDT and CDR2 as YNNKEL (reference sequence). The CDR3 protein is CASSQRGGGGNEQFF. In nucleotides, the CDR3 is TGTGCCAGCAGCCAAAGGGGAGGGGGAGGCAATGAGCAGTTCTTC.

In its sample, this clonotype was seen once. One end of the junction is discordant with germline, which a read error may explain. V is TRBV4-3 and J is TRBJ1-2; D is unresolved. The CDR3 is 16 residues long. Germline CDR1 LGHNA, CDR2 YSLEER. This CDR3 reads CASSQDLRETNYDYTF. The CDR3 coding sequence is TGCGCCAGCAGCCAAGATCTCCGGGAAACTAACTATGACTACACCTTC.

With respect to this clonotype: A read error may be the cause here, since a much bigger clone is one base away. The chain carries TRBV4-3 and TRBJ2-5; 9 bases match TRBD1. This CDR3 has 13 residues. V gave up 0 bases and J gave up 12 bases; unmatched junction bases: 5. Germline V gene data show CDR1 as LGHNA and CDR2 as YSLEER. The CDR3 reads CASSQDLDRGKYF. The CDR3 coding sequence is TGCGCCAGCAGCCAAGACCTGGACAGGGGAAAGTACTTC.

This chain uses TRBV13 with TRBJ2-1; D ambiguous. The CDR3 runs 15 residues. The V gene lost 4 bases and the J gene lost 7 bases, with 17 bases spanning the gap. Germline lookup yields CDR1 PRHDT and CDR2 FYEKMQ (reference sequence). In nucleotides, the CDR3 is TGTGCCAGCAGCTCTCTCGTGGTCGAGGTAAATGAGCAGTTCTTC. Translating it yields CASSSLVVEVNEQFF. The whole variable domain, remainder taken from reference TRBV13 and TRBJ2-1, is AAGVIQSPRHLIKEKRETATLKCYPIPRHDTVYWYQQGPGQDPQFLISFYEKMQSDKGSIPDRFSAQQFSDYHSELNMSSLELGDSALYFCASSSLVVEVNEQFFGPGTRLTVL.

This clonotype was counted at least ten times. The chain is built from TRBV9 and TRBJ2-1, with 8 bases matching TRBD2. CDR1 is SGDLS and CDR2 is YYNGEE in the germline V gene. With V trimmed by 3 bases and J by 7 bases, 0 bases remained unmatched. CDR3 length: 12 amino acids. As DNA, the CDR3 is TGTGCCAGCAGCGCGGGGGGGAATGAGCAGTTCTTC. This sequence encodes CASSAGGNEQFF.

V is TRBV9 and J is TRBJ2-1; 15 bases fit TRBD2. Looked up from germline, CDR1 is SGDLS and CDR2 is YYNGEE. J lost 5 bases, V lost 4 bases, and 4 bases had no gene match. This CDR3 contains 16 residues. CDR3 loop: CASSFRTSGGDNEQFF. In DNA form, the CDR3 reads TGTGCCAGCAGCTTCCGGACTAGCGGGGGGGACAATGAGCAGTTCTTC.

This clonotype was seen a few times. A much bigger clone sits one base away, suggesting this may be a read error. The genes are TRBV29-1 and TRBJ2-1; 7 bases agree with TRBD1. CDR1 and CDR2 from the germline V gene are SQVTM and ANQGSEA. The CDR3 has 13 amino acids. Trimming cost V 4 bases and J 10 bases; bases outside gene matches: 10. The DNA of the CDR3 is TGCAGCGTTGGTTTCAAGGGGGCAGCCGAGCAGTTCTTC. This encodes CSVGFKGAAEQFF.

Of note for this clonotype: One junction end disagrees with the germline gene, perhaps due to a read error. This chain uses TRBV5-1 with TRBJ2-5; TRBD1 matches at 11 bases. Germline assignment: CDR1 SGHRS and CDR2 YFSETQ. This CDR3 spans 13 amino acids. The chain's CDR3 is CTSFRDRGDEQYF. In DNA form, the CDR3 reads TGCACCAGCTTTCGGGACAGGGGGGATGAGCAGTACTTC.

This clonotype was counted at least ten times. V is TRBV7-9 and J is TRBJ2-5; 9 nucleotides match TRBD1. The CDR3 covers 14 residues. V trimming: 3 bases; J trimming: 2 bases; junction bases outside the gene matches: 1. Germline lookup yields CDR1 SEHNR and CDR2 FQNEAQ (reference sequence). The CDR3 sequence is CASSFDRGQETQYF. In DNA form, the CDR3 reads TGTGCCAGCAGCTTCGACAGGGGGCAAGAGACCCAGTACTTC.

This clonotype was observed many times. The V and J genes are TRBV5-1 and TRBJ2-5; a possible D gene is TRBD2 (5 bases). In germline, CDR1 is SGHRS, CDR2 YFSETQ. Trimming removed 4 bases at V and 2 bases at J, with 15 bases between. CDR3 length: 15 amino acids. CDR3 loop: CASSPSLTGQETQYF. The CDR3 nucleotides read TGCGCCAGCAGCCCATCCTTGACGGGACAAGAGACCCAGTACTTC.

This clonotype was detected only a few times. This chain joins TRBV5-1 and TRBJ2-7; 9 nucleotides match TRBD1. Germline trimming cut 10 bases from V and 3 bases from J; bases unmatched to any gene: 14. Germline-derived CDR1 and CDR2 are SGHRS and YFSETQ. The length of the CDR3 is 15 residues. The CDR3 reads CAGGLAMDRGYEQYF. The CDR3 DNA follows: TGCGCCGGCGGCTTGGCCATGGACAGGGGCTACGAGCAGTACTTC.

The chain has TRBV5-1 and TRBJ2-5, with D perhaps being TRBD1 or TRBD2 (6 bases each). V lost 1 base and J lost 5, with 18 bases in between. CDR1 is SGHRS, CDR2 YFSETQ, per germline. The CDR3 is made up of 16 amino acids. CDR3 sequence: CASSLPTGAVGETQYF. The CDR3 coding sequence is TGCGCCAGCAGCTTGCCCACGGGGGCAGTGGGGGAGACCCAGTACTTC.

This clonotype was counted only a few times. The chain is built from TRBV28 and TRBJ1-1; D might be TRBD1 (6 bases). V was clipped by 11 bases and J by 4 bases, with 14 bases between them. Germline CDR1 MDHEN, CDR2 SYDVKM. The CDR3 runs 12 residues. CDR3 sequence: CACPGAGTEAFF. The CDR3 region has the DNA TGTGCCTGCCCAGGGGCAGGCACTGAAGCTTTCTTT.

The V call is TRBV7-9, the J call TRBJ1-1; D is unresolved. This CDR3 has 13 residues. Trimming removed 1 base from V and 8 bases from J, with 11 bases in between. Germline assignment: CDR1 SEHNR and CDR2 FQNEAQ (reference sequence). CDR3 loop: CASSLGGREEAFF. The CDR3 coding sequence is TGTGCCAGCAGCTTAGGAGGGAGGGAAGAAGCTTTCTTT.

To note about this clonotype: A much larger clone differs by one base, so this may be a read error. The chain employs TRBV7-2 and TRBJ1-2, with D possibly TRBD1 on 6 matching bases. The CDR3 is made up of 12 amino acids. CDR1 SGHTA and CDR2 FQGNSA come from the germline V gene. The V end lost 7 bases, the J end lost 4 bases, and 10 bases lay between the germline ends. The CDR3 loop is CASKRGGYGYTF. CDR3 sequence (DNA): TGTGCCAGCAAAAGGGGGGGCTATGGCTACACCTTC. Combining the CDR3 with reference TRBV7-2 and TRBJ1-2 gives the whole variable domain GAGVSQSPSNKVTEKGKDVELRCDPISGHTALYWYRQSLGQGLEFLIYFQGNSAPDKSGLPSDRFSAERTGGSVSTLTIQRTQQEDSAVYLCASKRGGYGYTFGSGTRLTVV.

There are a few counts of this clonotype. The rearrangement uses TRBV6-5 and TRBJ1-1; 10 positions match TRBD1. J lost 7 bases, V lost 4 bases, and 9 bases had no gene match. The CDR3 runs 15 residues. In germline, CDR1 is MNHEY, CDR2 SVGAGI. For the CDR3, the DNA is TGTGCCAGCAGTTTGCCGGGACAGGGGAACGGTGAAGCTTTCTTT. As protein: CASSLPGQGNGEAFF.

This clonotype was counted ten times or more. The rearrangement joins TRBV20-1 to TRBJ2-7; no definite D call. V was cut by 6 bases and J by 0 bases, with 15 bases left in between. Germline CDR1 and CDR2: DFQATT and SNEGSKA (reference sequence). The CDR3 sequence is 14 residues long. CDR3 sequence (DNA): TGCAGTGCCCAAAGCCGGACCAACTCCTACGAGCAGTACTTC. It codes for CSAQSRTNSYEQYF.

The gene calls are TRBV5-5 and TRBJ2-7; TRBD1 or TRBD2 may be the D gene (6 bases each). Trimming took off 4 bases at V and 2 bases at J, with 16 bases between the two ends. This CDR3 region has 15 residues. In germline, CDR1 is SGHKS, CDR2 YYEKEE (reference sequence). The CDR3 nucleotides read TGTGCCAGCAGCGCGGGGCAGGGGAGCCCCTACGAGCAGTACTTC. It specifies CASSAGQGSPYEQYF.

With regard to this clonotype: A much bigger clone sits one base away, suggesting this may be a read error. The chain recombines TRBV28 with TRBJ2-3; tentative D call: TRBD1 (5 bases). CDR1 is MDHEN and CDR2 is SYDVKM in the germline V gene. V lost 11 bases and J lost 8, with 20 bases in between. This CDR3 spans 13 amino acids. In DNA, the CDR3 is TGTGCCCACTCGGACATAACCTGTGGTACGCAGTATTTT. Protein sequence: CAHSDITCGTQYF.

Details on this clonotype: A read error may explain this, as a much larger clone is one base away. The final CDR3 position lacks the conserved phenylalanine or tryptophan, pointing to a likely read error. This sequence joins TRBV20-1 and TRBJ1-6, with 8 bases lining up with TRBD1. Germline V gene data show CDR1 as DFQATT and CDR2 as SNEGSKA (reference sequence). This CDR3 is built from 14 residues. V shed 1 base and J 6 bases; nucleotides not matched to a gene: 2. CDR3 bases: TGCAGTGCTAGAGCGACAGGGGTTAATTCACCCCTCCACGTT. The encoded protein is CSARATGVNSPLHV.

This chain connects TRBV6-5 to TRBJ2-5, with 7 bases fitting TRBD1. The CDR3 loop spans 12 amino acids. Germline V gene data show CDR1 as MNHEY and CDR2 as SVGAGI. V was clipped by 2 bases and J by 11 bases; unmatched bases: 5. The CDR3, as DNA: TGTGCCAGCAGTTACCGGACAGGCAAGCAGTACTTC. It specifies CASSYRTGKQYF.

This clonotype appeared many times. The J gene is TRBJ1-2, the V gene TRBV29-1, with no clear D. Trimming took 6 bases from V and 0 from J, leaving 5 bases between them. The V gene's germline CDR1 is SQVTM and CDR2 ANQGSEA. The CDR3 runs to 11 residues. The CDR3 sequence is CSVDTNYGYTF. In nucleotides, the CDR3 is TGCAGCGTCGATACTAACTATGGCTACACCTTC.